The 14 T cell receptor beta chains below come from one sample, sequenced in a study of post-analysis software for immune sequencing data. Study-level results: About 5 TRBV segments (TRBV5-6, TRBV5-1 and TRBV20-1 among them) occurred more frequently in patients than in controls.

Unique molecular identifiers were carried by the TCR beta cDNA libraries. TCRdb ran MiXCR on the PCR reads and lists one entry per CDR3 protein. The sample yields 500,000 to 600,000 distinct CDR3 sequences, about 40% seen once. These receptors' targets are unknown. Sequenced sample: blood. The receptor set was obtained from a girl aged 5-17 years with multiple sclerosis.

In DNA, the CDR3 is TGTGCCAGCAGTCGCCTCTATGGTCGGGGTCCAGATACGCAGTATTTT. It translates to CASSRLYGRGPDTQYF. The chain couples TRBV12-3 or TRBV12-4 to TRBJ2-3; D possibly corresponds to TRBD2 (5 bases). The CDR3 is 16 residues long. The V gene lost 5 bases and the J gene lost 4 bases, with 19 bases spanning the gap.

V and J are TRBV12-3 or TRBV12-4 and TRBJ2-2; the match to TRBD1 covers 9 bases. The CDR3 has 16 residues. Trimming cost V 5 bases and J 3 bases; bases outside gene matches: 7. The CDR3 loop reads CASSPGTGTHTGELFF. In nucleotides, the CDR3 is TGTGCCAGCAGTCCCGGGACAGGGACCCACACCGGGGAGCTGTTTTTT.

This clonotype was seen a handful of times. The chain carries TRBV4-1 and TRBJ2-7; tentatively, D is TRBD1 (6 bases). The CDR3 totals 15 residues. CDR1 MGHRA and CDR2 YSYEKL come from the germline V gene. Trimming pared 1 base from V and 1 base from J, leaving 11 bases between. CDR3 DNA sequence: TGCGCCAGCAGCCAAGGATCGACAGGTTCCTACGAGCAGTACTTC. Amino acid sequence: CASSQGSTGSYEQYF.

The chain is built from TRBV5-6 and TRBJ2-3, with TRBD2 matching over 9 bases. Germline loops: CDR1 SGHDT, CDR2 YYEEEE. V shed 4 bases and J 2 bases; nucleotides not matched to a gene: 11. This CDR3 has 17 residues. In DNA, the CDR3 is TGTGCCAGCAGCGAGCTGGGCGGGGGGGCTATCACAGATACGCAGTATTTT. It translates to CASSELGGGAITDTQYF.

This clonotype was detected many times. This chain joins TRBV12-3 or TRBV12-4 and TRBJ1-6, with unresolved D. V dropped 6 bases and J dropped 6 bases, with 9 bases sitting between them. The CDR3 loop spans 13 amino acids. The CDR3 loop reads CASSRGSNSPLHF. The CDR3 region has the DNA TGTGCCAGCAGCCGCGGGAGTAATTCACCCCTCCACTTT.

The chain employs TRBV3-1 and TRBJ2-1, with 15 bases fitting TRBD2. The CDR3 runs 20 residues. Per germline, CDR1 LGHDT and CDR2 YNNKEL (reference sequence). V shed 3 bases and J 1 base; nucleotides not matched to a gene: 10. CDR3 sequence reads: CASSHSGTSGGTFSYNEQFF. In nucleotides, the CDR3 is TGTGCCAGCAGCCACAGTGGGACTAGCGGGGGGACCTTTTCCTACAATGAGCAGTTCTTC.

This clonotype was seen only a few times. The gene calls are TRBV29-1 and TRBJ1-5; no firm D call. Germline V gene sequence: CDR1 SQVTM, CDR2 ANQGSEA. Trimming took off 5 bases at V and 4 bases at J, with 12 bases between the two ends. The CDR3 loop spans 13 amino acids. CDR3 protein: CSVMQDWNQPQHF. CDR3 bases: TGCAGCGTTATGCAGGACTGGAATCAGCCCCAGCATTTT.

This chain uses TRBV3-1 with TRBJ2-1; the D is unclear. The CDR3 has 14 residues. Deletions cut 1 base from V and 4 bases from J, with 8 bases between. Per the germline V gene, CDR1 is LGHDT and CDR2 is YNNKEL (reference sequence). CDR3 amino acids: CASSQGRNYNEQFF. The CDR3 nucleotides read TGTGCCAGCAGCCAAGGCAGGAATTACAATGAGCAGTTCTTC.

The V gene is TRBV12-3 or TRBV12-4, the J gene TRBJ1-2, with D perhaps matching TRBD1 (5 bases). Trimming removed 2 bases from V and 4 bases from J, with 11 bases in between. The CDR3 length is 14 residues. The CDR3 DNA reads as TGTGCCAGCAGTTTACCCAGGGTTGGCTATGGCTACACCTTC. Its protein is CASSLPRVGYGYTF.

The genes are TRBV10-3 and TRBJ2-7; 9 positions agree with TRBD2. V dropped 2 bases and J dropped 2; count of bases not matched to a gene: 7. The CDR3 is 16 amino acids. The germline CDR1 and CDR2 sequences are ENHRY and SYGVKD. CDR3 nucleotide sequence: TGTGCCATCAGTGAGACAGCAGGCGGGAGGGCCTACGAGCAGTACTTC. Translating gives CAISETAGGRAYEQYF.

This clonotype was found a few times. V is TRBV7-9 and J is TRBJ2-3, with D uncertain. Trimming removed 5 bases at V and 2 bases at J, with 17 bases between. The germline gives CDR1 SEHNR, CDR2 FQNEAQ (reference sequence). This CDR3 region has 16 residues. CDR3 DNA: TGTGCCAGCAGCCCTAGTGGAGTTCTTACCACAGATACGCAGTATTTT. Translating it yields CASSPSGVLTTDTQYF.

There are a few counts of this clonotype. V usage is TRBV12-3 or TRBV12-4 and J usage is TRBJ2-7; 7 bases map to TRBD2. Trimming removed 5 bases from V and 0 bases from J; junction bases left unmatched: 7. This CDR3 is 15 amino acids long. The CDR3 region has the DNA TGTGCCAGCAGTCCCTTGGGGAGGGTCTCCTACGAGCAGTACTTC. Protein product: CASSPLGRVSYEQYF.

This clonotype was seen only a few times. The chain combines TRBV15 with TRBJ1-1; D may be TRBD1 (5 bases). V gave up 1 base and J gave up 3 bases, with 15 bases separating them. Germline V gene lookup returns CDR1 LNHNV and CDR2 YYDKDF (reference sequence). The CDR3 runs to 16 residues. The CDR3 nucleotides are TGTGCCACCAGCAGAGGTTCCCAGGGCAGGGACACTGAAGCTTTCTTT. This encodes CATSRGSQGRDTEAFF. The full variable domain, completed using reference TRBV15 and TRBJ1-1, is DAMVIQNPRYQVTQFGKPVTLSCSQTLNHNVMYWYQQKSSQAPKLLFHYYDKDFNNEADTPDNFQSRRPNTSFCFLDIRSPGLGDTAMYLCATSRGSQGRDTEAFFGQGTRLTVV.

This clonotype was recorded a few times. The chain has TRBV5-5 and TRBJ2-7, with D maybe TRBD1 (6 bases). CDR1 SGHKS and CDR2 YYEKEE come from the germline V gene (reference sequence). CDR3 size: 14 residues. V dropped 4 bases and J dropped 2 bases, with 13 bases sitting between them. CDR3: CASSPSQGPYEQYF. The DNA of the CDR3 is TGTGCCAGCAGCCCATCACAGGGCCCCTACGAGCAGTACTTC. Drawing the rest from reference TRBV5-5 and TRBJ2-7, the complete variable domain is DAGVTQSPTHLIKTRGQQVTLRCSPISGHKSVSWYQQVLGQGPQFIFQYYEKEERGRGNFPDRFSARQFPNYSSELNVNALLLGDSALYLCASSPSQGPYEQYFGPGTRLTVT.